This T cell receptor (beta chain) derives from a study of regulatory T cells in long-lasting Graves disease. Regarding the study as a whole: TRBV28 was favored in persistent disease, as were TRBJ1-2 and TRBJ2-5.

The CDR3 has 14 residues. V dropped 3 bases and J dropped 3 bases, with 11 bases sitting between them. Looked up from germline, CDR1 is MNHEY and CDR2 is SVGEGT. TCR beta libraries were built with iRepertoire HTBI primers and Arm-PCR of CDR3 regions. TCRdb re-derived calls from the multiplex PCR reads in MiXCR, one entry per CDR3 protein. This table has roughly 560,000 distinct CDR3 sequences, approximately 12% appearing once. This clonotype was recorded a few times. As yet, its antigen is unknown. Time point indicated: newly diagnosed GD, antithyroid drugs for less than 3 months. Construction of the TCR library relied on RNA isolated from PBMCs. This same sample was also part of a study on T cells in Graves' hyperthyroidism and ophthalmopathy. This second study notes: Median prediction lead before ophthalmopathy onset was around 7 months with the model.

The chain recombines TRBV6-2 or TRBV6-3 with TRBJ2-5, with D possibly TRBD1 on 6 matching bases. The sequencing here drew on peripheral blood mononuclear cells (PBMCs), taken at new diagnosis, from a patient treated with antithyroid drugs. The TCR was taken from a woman between 25 and 40 years old with Graves disease. CDR3 nucleotides: TGTGCCAGCAGTTATGAACAGGGTGAAGAGACCCAGTACTTC. Amino acid sequence: CASSYEQGEETQYF.